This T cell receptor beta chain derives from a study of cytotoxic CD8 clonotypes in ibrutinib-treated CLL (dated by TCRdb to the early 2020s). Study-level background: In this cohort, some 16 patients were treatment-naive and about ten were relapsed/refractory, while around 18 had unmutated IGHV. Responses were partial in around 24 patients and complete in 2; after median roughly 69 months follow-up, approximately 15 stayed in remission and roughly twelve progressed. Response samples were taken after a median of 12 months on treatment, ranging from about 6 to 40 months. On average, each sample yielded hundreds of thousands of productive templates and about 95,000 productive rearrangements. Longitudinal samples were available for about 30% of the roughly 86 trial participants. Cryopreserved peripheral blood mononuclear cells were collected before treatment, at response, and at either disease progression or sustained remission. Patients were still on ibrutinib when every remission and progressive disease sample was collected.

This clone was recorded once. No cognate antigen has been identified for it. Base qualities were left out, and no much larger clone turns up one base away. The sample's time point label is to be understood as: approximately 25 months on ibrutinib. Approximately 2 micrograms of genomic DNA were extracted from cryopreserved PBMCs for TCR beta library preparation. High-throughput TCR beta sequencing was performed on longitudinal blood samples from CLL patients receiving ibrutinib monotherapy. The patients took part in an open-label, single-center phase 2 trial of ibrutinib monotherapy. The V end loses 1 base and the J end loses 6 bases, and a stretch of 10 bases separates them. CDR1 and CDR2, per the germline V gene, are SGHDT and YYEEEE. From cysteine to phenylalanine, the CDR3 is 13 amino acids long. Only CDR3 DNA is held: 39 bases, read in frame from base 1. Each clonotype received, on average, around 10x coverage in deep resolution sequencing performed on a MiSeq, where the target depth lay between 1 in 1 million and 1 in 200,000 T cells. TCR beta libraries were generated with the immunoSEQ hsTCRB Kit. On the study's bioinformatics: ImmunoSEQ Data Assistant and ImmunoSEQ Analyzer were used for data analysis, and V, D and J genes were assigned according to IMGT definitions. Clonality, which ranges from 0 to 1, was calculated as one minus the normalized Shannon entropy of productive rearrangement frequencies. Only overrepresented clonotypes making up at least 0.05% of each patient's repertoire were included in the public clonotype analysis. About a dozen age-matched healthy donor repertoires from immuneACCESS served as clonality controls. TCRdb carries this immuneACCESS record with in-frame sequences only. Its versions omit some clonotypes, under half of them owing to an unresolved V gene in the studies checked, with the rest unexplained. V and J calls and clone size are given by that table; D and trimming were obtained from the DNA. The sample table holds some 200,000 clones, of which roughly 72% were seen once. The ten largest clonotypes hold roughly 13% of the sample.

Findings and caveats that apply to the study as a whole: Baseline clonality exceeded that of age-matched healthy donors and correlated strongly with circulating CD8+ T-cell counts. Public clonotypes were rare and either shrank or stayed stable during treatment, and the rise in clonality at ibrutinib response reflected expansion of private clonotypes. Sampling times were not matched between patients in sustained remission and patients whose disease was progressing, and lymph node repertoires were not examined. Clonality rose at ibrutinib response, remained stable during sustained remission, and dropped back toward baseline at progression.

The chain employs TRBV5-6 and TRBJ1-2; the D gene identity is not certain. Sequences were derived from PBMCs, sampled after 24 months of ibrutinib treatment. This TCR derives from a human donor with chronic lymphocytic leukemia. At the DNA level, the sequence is TGTGCCAGCAGCTTGTTGTCCTACCATGGCTACACCTTC. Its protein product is CASSLLSYHGYTF.